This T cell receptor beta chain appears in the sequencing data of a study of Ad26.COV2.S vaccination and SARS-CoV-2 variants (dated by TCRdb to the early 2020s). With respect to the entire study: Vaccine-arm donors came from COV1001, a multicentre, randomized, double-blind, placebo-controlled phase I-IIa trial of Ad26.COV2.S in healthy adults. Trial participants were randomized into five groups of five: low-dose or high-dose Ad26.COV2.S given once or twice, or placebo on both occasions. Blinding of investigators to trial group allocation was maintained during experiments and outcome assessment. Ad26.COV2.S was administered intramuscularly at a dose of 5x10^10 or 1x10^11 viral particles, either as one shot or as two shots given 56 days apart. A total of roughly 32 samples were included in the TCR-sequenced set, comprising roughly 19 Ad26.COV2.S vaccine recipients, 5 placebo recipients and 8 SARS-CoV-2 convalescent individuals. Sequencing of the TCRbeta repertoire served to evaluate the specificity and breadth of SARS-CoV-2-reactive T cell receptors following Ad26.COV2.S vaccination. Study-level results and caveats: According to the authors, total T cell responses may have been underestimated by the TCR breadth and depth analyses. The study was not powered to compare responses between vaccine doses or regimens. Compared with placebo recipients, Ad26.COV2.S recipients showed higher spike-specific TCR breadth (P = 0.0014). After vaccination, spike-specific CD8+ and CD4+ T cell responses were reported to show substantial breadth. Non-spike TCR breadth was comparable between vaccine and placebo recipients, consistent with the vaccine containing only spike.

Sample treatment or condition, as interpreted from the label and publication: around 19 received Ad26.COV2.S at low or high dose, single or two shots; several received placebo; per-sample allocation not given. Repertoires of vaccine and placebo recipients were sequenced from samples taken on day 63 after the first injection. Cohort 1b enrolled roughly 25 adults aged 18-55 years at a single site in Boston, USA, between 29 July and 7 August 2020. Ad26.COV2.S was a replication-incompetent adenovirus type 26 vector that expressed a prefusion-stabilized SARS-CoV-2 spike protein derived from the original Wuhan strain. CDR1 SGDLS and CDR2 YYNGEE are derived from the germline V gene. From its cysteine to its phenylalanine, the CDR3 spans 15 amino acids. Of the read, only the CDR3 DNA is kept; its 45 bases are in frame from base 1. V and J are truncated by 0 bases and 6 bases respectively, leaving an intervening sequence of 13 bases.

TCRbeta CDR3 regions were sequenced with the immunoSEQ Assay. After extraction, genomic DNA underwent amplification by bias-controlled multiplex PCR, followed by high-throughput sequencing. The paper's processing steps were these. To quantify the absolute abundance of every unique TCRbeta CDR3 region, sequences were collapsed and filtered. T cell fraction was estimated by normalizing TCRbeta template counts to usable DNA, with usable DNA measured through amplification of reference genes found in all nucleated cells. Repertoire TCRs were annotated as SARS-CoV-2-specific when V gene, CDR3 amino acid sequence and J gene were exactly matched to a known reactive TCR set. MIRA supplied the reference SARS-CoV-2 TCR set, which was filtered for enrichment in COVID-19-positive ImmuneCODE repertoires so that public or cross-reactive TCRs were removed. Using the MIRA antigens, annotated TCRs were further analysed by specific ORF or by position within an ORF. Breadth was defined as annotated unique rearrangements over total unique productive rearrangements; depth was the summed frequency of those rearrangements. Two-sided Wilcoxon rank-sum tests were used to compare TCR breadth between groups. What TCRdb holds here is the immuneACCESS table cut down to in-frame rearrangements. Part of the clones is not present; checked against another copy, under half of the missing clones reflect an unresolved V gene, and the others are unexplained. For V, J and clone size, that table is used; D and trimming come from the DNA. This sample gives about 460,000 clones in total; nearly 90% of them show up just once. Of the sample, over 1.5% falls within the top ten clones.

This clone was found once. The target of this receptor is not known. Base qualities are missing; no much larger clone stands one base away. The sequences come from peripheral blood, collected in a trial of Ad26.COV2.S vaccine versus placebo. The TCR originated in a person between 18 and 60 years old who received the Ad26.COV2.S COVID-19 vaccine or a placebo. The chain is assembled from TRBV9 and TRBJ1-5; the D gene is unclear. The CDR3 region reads CASSVGDVVGQPQHF. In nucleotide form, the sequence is TGTGCCAGCAGCGTAGGTGACGTGGTGGGTCAGCCCCAGCATTTT.